This TCR beta chain stems from a study of breast tumors, draining lymph nodes, adjacent tissues. Study-wide results and caveats: Compared with lymph nodes, tumors were less diverse; compared with nontumor tissue, more. Luminal-like breast cancer showed significantly greater tumor-nontumor repertoire similarity than basal-like breast cancer did. The lymph node origin of tumor T cells was framed as consistent with a hypothesis, not demonstrated. Most tumor T cells seemingly derive from lymph node, then expand in tumor.

The table lists this clonotype with many counts. Its antigen is not known. TCRdb re-derived calls from the multiplex PCR reads in MiXCR, one entry per CDR3 protein. Of about 120,000 distinct CDR3 sequences listed, 15% to 20% are singletons. The lymph nodes were axillary draining lymph nodes from breast cancer patients. The TCR originated in a female donor with breast cancer. Some clones in this sample may be carry-over from other donors' samples. Material for sequencing was axillary lymph node tissue.

The CDR3: CSASPGGKETQYF. The CDR3 DNA reads TGCAGTGCTAGTCCAGGGGGCAAAGAGACCCAGTACTTC. The rearrangement joins TRBV20-1 to TRBJ2-5, with 8 nucleotides matching TRBD1. The CDR3 is made up of 13 amino acids. V lost 3 bases, J lost 3 bases, and 3 bases stayed unmatched. Germline lookup yields CDR1 DFQATT and CDR2 SNEGSKA (reference sequence).